What follows is one T cell receptor (beta chain) and its context. The antigen remains undetermined. The PCR used 60 V beta and 13 J beta primers. Assay: immunoSEQ multiplex PCR; the TCRdb copy retains only in-frame clones and omits some. The table records some 87,000 clones, more than 75% of them present only once. This entry is derived from a study of glioma-infiltrating T cells after dendritic cell vaccination. Study context: Patients received autologous tumor lysate-pulsed dendritic cell vaccination between about 2002 and 2013. Study-level findings and limits: Higher pretreatment TIL content predicted longer progression-free time and survival. TCR clonality showed no direct relationship with survival.

The CDR3 sequence is 14 residues long. Germline CDR1 SGHNT, CDR2 YYREEE (reference sequence). V dropped 6 bases and J dropped 5; count of bases not matched to a gene: 5. J is TRBJ2-3 and V is TRBV5-4, with 11 bases lining up with TRBD2. The TCR was taken from a human donor with glioblastoma. The source material was blood, sampled before dendritic cell vaccination. Here the CDR3 reads CASTPGTSGDTQYF. Here the CDR3 DNA reads TGTGCCAGCACCCCCGGGACTAGCGGAGATACGCAGTATTTT.